The TCR beta chain under discussion was sequenced for a study of T cell responses to AZD1222 COVID-19 vaccine. Broader study findings: Sampling that yielded the repertoires occurred only after the peak T cell response. In a largely white British group with more females than males, clonal diversity was possibly underestimated.

CDR1 and CDR2 from the germline V gene are MGHDK and SYGVNS. J gave up 3 bases and V 4 bases, and 5 bases lay outside the gene matches. The CDR3 runs to 14 residues. Recipients boosted at about 4 weeks or about 12 weeks are pooled. TCRdb's table, derived via immunoSEQ multiplex PCR, lists solely in-frame clones and lacks some. The data show nearly 95,000 clones, 80% to 90% seen once. Remarks on this clone: Its specificity is unknown.

This specimen was peripheral blood, taken 28 days after the second AZD1222 dose. This TCR derives from an adult who received the AZD1222 COVID-19 vaccine. The chain links TRBV25-1 to TRBJ2-7; TRBD1 matches 8 bases. CDR3 sequence (DNA): TGTGCCAGCAGTGCCCAGGGGGCCCTCTACGAGCAGTACTTC. This gives the protein CASSAQGALYEQYF.